This is a list of T cell receptor beta chains from one sample in a study of cytomegalovirus exposure and HLA in healthy donors. Here immunoSEQ multiplex PCR was the method, and the copy in TCRdb shows in-frame clones only, minus some. The table lists about 200,000 clones, approximately 80% of them singletons. Sequenced: PBMCs. These receptor sequences come from a woman under 40 in good health and CMV-seronegative. Each CDR3 is given with its conserved first and last residue. D genes are given only for firm matches. Clone size is shown for a subset of rows, as once, few, many or a class of expanded clone.

-	TRBV7-8	TRBJ1-1	-	TGTGCCAGCAGATACGATCCGGGAGGAGACACTGAAGCTTTCTTT	CASRYDPGGDTEAFF
few	TRBV4-1	TRBJ1-5	-	TGCGCCAGCAGCCCCACTCCCTTTGGGCCCCAGCATTTT	CASSPTPFGPQHF
-	TRBV19	TRBJ2-7	-	TGTGCCAGTAGTATGCAGATCCAGGCCTACGAGCAGTACTTC	CASSMQIQAYEQYF
-	TRBV29-1	TRBJ2-1	-	TGCAGCGTTGCGGGAGCTGAGCAGTTCTTC	CSVAGAEQFF
-	TRBV5-1	TRBJ1-1	-	TGCGCCAGCAGCTTGTTTCCGGGGAACACTGAAGCTTTCTTT	CASSLFPGNTEAFF
-	TRBV5-4	TRBJ2-3	TRBD1	TGTGCCAGCAGCCCTGGACAGGGGACAGATACGCAGTATTTT	CASSPGQGTDTQYF
-	TRBV9	TRBJ2-5	TRBD2	TGTGCCAGCAGCGGTGGGACTAGCGGGGGGGCTGGGGAGACCCAGTACTTC	CASSGGTSGGAGETQYF
-	TRBV27	TRBJ2-1	TRBD1	TGTGCCAGCAGTCTGGACAGGGGTGGCAATGAGCAGTTCTTC	CASSLDRGGNEQFF
-	TRBV6-1	TRBJ1-5	-	TGTGCCAGCAGTGTCTCCGGGGTTGATCATTTT	CASSVSGVDHF
-	TRBV29-1	TRBJ1-1	-	TGCAGCTGCAGGGGTAACACTGAAGCTTTCTTT	CSCRGNTEAFF
-	TRBV10-3	TRBJ1-5	-	TGTGCCATCAGTGAACTATGGGATCAGCCCCAGCATTTT	CAISELWDQPQHF
-	TRBV11-2	TRBJ2-3	TRBD2	TGTGCCAGCAGCTTAGATTATCGAGCGGGAGGGTTGGATACGCAGTATTTT	CASSLDYRAGGLDTQYF
-	TRBV2	TRBJ2-1	-	TGTGCCAGCCTTGGGATTAGCGGACACTCCTACAATGAGCAGTTCTTC	CASLGISGHSYNEQFF
-	TRBV2	TRBJ2-7	TRBD2	TGTGCCAGCAGTGAACGGGGGGAGGGCCCCTACGAGCAGTACTTC	CASSERGEGPYEQYF
few	TRBV19	TRBJ2-7	-	TGTGCCAGTAGTATCTCGGACAGATACTACGAGCAGTACTTC	CASSISDRYYEQYF
-	TRBV5-1	TRBJ2-6	-	TGCGCCAGCAGCCCTGACAACTCTGGGGCCAACGTCCTGACTTTC	CASSPDNSGANVLTF
-	TRBV9	TRBJ2-2	TRBD2	TGTGCCAGCAGCCCCGATAGCGGGAGTCGGAACACCGGGGAGCTGTTTTTT	CASSPDSGSRNTGELFF
-	TRBV10-2	TRBJ1-1	-	TGCGCCAGCAGTGAGCAGAAGAACACTGAAGCTTTCTTT	CASSEQKNTEAFF
-	TRBV19	TRBJ1-2	-	TGTGCCAGTAGTATAGTGGGGGGGGAACTTAACTATGGCTACACCTTC	CASSIVGGELNYGYTF
-	TRBV7-8	TRBJ2-7	TRBD2	TGTGCCAGCACCGGACTAGCGGGGTTATCCTACGAGCAGTACTTC	CASTGLAGLSYEQYF
few	TRBV2	TRBJ1-5	-	TGTGCCAGCTCTCCAGATAGCAATCAGCCCCAGCATTTT	CASSPDSNQPQHF
-	TRBV7-8	TRBJ2-7	-	TGTGCCAGCAGCTTTCAGGGGCGAGCCTACGAGCAGTACTTC	CASSFQGRAYEQYF
once	TRBV10-3	TRBJ1-4	-	TGTGCCACCGCCGTTCGGGCCGGGAAAAAACTGTTTTTT	CATAVRAGKKLFF
-	TRBV7-2	TRBJ1-4	-	TGTGCCAGCAGCTTCGGGGTGGGGGAAAAACTGTTTTTT	CASSFGVGEKLFF
-	TRBV6-5	TRBJ1-5	-	TGTGCCAGCAGTTACTCCGGTTCTCAGCCCCAGCATTTT	CASSYSGSQPQHF
-	TRBV7-2	TRBJ2-6	-	TGTGCCAGCAGCCGAACAGGGCCGGCCAACGTCCTGACTTTC	CASSRTGPANVLTF
-	TRBV2	TRBJ1-2	-	TGTGCCAGCAGTCCTGACAGAATAGGTGGCTACACCTTC	CASSPDRIGGYTF
-	TRBV30	TRBJ1-4	-	TGTGCCTGGAGTGTAGGAGTCACCTTGAATGAAAAACTGTTTTTT	CAWSVGVTLNEKLFF
-	TRBV6-4	TRBJ2-7	-	TGTGCCAGCAGTGGGACTTTGTTTGACGAGCAGTACTTC	CASSGTLFDEQYF
-	TRBV30	TRBJ2-7	-	TGTGCCTGGAGTGGGGGAGGCGAGCAGTACTTC	CAWSGGGEQYF
-	TRBV30	TRBJ1-1	TRBD1	TGTGCCTTAACTTACAGGGGGGACACTGAAGCTTTCTTT	CALTYRGDTEAFF
-	TRBV11-2	TRBJ2-1	TRBD2	TGTGCCAGCAGCTTAGTGGCTAGCGGGAGGGACAATGAGCAGTTCTTC	CASSLVASGRDNEQFF
-	TRBV7-2	TRBJ2-3	-	TGTGCCAGCAGCTCCCCAGGGTTGTGGACAGATACGCAGTATTTT	CASSSPGLWTDTQYF
-	TRBV9	TRBJ2-1	-	TGTGCCAGCAGCCTCCGGGACAAGTACAATGAGCAGTTCTTC	CASSLRDKYNEQFF
once	TRBV11-2	TRBJ2-7	TRBD1	TGTGCCAGCAGCCGTCGACAGGGTACACCCTACGAGCAGTACTTC	CASSRRQGTPYEQYF
-	TRBV9	TRBJ2-3	-	TGTGCCAGCAGCGTGGGCGGGAGCACAGATACGCAGTATTTT	CASSVGGSTDTQYF
few	TRBV6-1	TRBJ1-1	-	TGTGCCAGCAGGATGGGGCCTAGGACCCTTGAAGCTTTCTTT	CASRMGPRTLEAFF
-	TRBV6-1	TRBJ2-7	-	TGTGCCAGCAGAAGGGGGGGGATGGCCCCATACGAGCAGTACTTC	CASRRGGMAPYEQYF
-	TRBV18	TRBJ1-2	-	TGTGCCACCAAACCTTCCGGGACACATGGCTACACCTTC	CATKPSGTHGYTF
-	TRBV5-1	TRBJ2-1	TRBD2	TGCGCCAGCAGCTTGGCGTCTAGCGGGCTTAATGAGCAGTTCTTC	CASSLASSGLNEQFF
-	TRBV30	TRBJ1-2	-	TGTGCCTGGAGCGGGGTAGGGTCCGGTTGGGGCTACACCTTC	CAWSGVGSGWGYTF
-	TRBV9	TRBJ1-1	TRBD1	TGTGCCAGCAGCGTAGGGGCAGGGGGCATGGACACTGAAGCTTTCTTT	CASSVGAGGMDTEAFF
-	TRBV2	TRBJ2-5	TRBD1	TGTGCCAGCGCCAGACAGGGTTTCGAAGAGACCCAGTACTTC	CASARQGFEETQYF
-	TRBV5-4	TRBJ2-6	-	TGTGCCAGCACCCTTGGGACTTCTGGGGCCAACGTCCTGACTTTC	CASTLGTSGANVLTF
-	TRBV5-6	TRBJ2-1	-	TGTGCCAGCAGCTTGGGAGGTGGGGGGTTTCCCCATGAGCAGTTCTTC	CASSLGGGGFPHEQFF
few	TRBV9	TRBJ1-1	TRBD1	TGTGCCAGCAGCGTATCCGGGACAGGGCACACTGAAGCTTTCTTT	CASSVSGTGHTEAFF
-	TRBV6-1	TRBJ2-2	-	TGTGCCAGCGGTGGACAGAACCTTAACACCGGGGAGCTGTTTTTT	CASGGQNLNTGELFF